This entry concerns a single T cell receptor (beta chain). Its target is not known. Nominal health characterized the donors when sampled, though unrecorded immune exposures were likely. This sample was taken from a study of cytomegalovirus exposure and HLA in healthy donors. 13 Jbeta primers and 60 Vbeta primers were used for the PCR. Repertoires were generated with immunoSEQ multiplex PCR, while TCRdb's copy carries only in-frame clones and drops some. The sample yields approximately 180,000 clones, around 70% seen once. There are 15 residues in the CDR3. CDR1 is SGHNT, CDR2 YYREEE, per germline (reference sequence). The germline V and J ends were trimmed by 4 bases and 5 bases, with 18 bases remaining between them. General observations from the study: Sequencing depth roughly uniform across donors was assumed in presence/absence analyses. Generally TCR sequences proved uncommon, though certain public TCRs appeared in numerous donors. A later analysis found TCR association rates differed by HLA locus, highest for DRB1 and lowest for HLA-C.

The sequenced sample was PBMCs. The chain recombines TRBV5-4 with TRBJ1-1; weak D call: TRBD1 (6 bases). The receptor was isolated from a male donor in good health and CMV-seronegative. CDR3 coding DNA: TGTGCCAGCAGCCCCACAGGGACCCGAGGGACTGAAGCTTTCTTT. Its translation: CASSPTGTRGTEAFF.